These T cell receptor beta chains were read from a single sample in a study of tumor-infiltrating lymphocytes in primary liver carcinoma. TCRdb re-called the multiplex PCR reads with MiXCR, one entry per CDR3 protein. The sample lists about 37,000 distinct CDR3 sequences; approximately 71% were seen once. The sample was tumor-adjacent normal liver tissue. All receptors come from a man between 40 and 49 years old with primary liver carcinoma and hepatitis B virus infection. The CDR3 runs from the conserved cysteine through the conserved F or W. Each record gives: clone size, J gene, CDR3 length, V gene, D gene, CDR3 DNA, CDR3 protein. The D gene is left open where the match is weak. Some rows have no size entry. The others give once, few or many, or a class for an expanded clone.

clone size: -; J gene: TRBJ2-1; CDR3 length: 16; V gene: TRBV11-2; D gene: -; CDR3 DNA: TGTGCCAGGAGCTTTGGGGTAGGTGGGCGCTTCAATGAGCAGTTCTTC; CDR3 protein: CARSFGVGGRFNEQFF
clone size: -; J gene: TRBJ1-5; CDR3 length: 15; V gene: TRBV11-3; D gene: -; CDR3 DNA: TGTGCCAGCAGCTTAGATCTGGGGGCGGCTCGGTCCCAGCATTTT; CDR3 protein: CASSLDLGAARSQHF
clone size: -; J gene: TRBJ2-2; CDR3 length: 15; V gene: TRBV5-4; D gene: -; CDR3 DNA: TGTGCCAGTAGCTCGGACGGATTGAACACCGGGGAGCTGTTTTTT; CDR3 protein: CASSSDGLNTGELFF
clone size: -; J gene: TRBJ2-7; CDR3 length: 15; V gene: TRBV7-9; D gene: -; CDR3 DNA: TGTGCCAGCAGTTTGGACCCCCAAACCCCCTACGAACAGTACTTC; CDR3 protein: CASSLDPQTPYEQYF
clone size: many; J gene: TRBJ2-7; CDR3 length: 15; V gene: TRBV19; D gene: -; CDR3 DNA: TGTGCCAGTAGTATTACAGGTCCTGGGAACTACGAGCAGTACTTC; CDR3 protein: CASSITGPGNYEQYF
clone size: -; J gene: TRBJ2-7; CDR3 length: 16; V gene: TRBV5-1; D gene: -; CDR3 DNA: TGCGCCAGCAGCTTATTAACAAGGGGCTCGGGGTACGAGCAGTATTTC; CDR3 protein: CASSLLTRGSGYEQYF
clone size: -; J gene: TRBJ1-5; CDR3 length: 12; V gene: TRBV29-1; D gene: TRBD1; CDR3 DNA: TGCAGCGTTGCGGAACAGGGGCAGCCCCAGCATTTT; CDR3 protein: CSVAEQGQPQHF
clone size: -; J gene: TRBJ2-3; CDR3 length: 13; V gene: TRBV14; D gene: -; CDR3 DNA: TGTGCCAGCATCCGAGGATACACTGATACGCAGTATTTC; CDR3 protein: CASIRGYTDTQYF
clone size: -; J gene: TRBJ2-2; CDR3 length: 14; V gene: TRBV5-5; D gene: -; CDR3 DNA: TGTGCCAGCAGCTTGTGCGGAGGGGGCGGGGGGTTGTTTTTT; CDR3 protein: CASSLCGGGGGLFF
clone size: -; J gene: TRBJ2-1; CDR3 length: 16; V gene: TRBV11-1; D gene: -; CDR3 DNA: TGTGCCAGCAGCCCCCGGGTGGTTGACTCCTACAATGGGCAGTTCTTC; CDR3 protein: CASSPRVVDSYNGQFF
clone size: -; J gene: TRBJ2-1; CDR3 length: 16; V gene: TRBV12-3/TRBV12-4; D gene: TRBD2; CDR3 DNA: TGTGCCAGCAGTTTAATAATTAGCGGGAGGCGCAATGGGCAGTTCTTC; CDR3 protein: CASSLIISGRRNGQFF
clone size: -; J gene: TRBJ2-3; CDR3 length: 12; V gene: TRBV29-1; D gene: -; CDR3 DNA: TGCAGCGGGTGGTGGTACCCAGATACGCAGTACTTT; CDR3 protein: CSGWWYPDTQYF
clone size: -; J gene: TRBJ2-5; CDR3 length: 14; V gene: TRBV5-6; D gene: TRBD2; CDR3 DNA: TGTGCCAGCAGCTCGGAGACTAGCCAAGAGACCCAGTACTTT; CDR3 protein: CASSSETSQETQYF
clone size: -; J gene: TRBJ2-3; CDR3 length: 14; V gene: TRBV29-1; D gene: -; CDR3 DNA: TGCAGCGTTGGAGCGGTGGGAGCGGGAGATACGCAGTATTTT; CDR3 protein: CSVGAVGAGDTQYF
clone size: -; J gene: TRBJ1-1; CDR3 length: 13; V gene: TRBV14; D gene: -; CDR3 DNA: TGTGCAAGCAGCCAAGGTGTAGGGCCTGAAGCTTTCTTT; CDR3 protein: CASSQGVGPEAFF
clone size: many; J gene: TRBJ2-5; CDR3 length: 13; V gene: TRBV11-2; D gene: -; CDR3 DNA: TGTGCCAGCAGCCCCCTCCGGGGGGAGACCCAGTACTTC; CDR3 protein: CASSPLRGETQYF
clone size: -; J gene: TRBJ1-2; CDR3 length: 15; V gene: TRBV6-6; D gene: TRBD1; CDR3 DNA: TGTGCCAGCAGCTCCGACGACGGGACAGGCTATGGCTACATTTTC; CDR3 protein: CASSSDDGTGYGYIF
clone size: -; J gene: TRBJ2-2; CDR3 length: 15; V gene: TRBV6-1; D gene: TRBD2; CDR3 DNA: TGTGCCAGCAGTCCCCTAGCGGGAGTAATCGGGGAGCTGTTTTTT; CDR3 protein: CASSPLAGVIGELFF
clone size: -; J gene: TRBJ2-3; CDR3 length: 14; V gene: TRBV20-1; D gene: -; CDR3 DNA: TGCAGTGGTCTTGGGGGGGCAAGCACAGATACGCGGTATTTT; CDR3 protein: CSGLGGASTDTRYF
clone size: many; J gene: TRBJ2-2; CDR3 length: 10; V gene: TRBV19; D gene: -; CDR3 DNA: TGTGCCACTTACGCCGGGGAGCTGTTTTTT; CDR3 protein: CATYAGELFF
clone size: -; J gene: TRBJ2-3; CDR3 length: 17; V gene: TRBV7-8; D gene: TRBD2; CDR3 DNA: TGTACCAGCAGCCCGTGGGGACTAGCGGTCCTCAGGGATACGCAGTATTTT; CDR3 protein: CTSSPWGLAVLRDTQYF
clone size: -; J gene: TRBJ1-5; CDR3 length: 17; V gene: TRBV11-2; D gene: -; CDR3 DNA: TGTGCCAGCAGTTTAGTAGGGGTAACAGTGAGCAATCAGTCCCAGCATTTT; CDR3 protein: CASSLVGVTVSNQSQHF
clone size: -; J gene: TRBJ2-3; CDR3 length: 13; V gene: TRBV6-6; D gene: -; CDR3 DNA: TGTGCCAGCAGTTACCCGGGACTGAAACGTCAGTATTTT; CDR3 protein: CASSYPGLKRQYF
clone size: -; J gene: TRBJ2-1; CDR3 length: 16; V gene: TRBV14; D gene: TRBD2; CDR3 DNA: TGTGCCAGCAGTGTCGCAGCGGGATGGGTAAACAATGAGCATTTCTTC; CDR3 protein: CASSVAAGWVNNEHFF
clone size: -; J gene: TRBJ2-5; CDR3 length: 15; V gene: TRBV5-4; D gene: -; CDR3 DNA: TGTGCCAGCAGCGTGAATGGGAACGGCCAAGAGACCCAGTACTTC; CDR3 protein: CASSVNGNGQETQYF
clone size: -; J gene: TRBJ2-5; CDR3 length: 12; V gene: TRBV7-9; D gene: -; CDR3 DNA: TGTGTCAGCAGCTTAGACGGAGAGACCCAGTATTTC; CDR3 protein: CVSSLDGETQYF
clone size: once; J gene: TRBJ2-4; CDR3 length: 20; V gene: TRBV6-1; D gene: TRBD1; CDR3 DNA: TGTGCCAGCAGTGGAGGACTTGGATACGTCGGACAGGGTGTCAAAAACATTCAGTACTTC; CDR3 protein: CASSGGLGYVGQGVKNIQYF
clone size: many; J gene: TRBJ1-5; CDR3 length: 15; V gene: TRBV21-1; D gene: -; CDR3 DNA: TGTGCCAGCAGGGTGGAAAGGGGGGGCAATCAGCCCCAGCATTTT; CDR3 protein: CASRVERGGNQPQHF
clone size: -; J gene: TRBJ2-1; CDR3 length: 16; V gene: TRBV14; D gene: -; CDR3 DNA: TGTGCCAGCAGTGGCGTAGCAGGATGGGTGAACAATGAGCAGTTCTTC; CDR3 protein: CASSGVAGWVNNEQFF
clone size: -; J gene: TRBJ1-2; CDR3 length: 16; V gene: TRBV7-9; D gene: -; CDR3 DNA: TGTGCCAGCAACTTAGTGACTGAAGTGACAGCTTATGGCTACACCTTC; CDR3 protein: CASNLVTEVTAYGYTF
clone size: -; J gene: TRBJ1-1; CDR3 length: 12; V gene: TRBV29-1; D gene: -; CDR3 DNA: TGTAGCGTCTCTCAGGGCATGGCTGAAGCTTTCTTT; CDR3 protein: CSVSQGMAEAFF
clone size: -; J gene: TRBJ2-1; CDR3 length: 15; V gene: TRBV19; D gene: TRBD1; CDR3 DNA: TGTGCCAGTGCCAACGACCGAACAGGGGGAAATGAGCATTTCTTC; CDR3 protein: CASANDRTGGNEHFF
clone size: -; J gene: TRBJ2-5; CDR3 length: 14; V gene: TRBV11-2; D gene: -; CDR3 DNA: TGTGCCAGCAGCCAAGGAGGTGGTCAAGAGACCCAGTACTTC; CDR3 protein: CASSQGGGQETQYF
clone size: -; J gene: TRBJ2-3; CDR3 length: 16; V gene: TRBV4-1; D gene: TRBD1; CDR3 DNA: TGCGCCAGCAGCCAGGACCGGGACAGAGATGGAGATACGCTGTATTTT; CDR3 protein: CASSQDRDRDGDTLYF
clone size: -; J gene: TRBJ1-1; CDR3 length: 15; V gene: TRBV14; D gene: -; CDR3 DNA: TGTGCCAGCAACCAACGGGGATTAACGAACACTGAAGTTTTCTTT; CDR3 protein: CASNQRGLTNTEVFF
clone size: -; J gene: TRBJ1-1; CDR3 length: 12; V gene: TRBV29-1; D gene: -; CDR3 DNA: TGCAGTGTTCGATGGGGCGCGAATAAAGCTTTCTTT; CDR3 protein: CSVRWGANKAFF
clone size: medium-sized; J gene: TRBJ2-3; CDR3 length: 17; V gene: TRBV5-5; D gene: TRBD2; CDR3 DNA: TGTGCCAGCAGCCCGACTGGGACTAGCGGGAGTGGAGATACGCAGTATTTT; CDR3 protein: CASSPTGTSGSGDTQYF
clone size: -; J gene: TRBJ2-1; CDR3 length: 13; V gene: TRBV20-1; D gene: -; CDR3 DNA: TGCAGTGCTCTAAGACTAGTAGGGAATGAGCAGTTCTTC; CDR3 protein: CSALRLVGNEQFF
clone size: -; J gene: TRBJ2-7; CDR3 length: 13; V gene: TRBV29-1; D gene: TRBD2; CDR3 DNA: TGCAGCATCGCCGGGACTAGCGGCTACGAGCAGTACTTC; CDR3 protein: CSIAGTSGYEQYF
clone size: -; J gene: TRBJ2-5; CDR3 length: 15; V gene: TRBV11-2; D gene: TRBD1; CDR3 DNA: TGTGCCAGCAGCTCGGGACAGGGATCCCAAGAGACCCAGTACTTC; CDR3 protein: CASSSGQGSQETQYF
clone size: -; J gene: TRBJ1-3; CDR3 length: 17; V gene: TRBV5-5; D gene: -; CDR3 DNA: TGTGCCAGCAGCGCCGAGACGGATCTCTTTTCTGGAAACACCTCATATTTT; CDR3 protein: CASSAETDLFSGNTSYF
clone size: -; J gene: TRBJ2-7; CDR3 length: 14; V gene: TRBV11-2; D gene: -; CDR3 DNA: TGTGCCAGCAGCTCTAACAGGAATTCCTACGGGCGGTACTTC; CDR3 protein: CASSSNRNSYGRYF
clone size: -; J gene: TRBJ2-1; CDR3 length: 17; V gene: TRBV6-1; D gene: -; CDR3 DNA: TGTGCCAGCAGTGAGTGGGTCGGGAGTAGTTCCTACAATGAGCAGTTCTTC; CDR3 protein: CASSEWVGSSSYNEQFF
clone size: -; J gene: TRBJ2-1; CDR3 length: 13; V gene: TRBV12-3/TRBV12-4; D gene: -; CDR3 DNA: TGCGCTAGCAGTCTCGTACAGAACAATGAGCAGTTCTTC; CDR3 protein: CASSLVQNNEQFF
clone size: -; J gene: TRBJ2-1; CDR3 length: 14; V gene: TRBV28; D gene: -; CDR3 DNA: TGTGCCGGCAGTTCAGGACTCAGGCACAATGAGCAGTTCTTC; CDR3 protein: CAGSSGLRHNEQFF
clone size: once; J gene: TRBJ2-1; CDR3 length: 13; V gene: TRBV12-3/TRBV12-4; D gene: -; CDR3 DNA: TGTACCAGCAATCTCGGACAGAACAATGGGCAGTTCTTC; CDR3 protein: CTSNLGQNNGQFF